The source of this T cell receptor (beta chain) is a study of cytomegalovirus exposure and HLA in healthy donors. Study results and limitations: Researchers counted over 150 TCR beta chains as cytomegalovirus-associated. Most observed TCR sequences were rare, whereas some public TCRs were detected in many donors.

This CDR3 comprises 15 residues. V was clipped by 6 bases and J by 10 bases; unmatched bases: 14. CDR1 and CDR2 (germline): LNHDA, SQIVND (reference sequence). Here immunoSEQ multiplex PCR was the method, and the copy in TCRdb shows in-frame clones only, minus some. The sample yields some 45,000 clones, roughly 90% seen once. Remarks on this clone: The antigen remains unidentified.

The clonotype originates from a man in his late teens or twenties in good health and CMV-seronegative. Sequencing was carried out using PBMCs. This chain joins TRBV19 and TRBJ1-1, with 10 bases aligning to TRBD1. In DNA, the CDR3 is TGTGCCAGTAGATTGTTGACAGGGGGCGCCGAGGGAGCTTTCTTT. This translates into CASRLLTGGAEGAFF.